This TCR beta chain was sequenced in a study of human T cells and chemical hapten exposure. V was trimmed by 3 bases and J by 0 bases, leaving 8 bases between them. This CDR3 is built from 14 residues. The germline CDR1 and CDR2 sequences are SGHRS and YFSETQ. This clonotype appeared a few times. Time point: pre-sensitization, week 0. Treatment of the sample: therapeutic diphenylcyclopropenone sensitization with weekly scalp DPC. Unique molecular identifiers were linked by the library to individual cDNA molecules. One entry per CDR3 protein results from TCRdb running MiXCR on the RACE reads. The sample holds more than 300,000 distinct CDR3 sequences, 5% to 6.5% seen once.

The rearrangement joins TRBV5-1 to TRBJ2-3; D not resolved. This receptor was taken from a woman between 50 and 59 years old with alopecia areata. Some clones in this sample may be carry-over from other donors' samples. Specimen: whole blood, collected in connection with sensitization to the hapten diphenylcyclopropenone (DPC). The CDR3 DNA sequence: TGCGCCAGCAGCTACCCGGACAGCACAGATACGCAGTATTTT. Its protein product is CASSYPDSTDTQYF. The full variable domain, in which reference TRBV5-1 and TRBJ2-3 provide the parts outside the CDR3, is KAGVTQTPRYLIKTRGQQVTLSCSPISGHRSVSWYQQTPGQGLQFLFEYFSETQRNKGNFPGRFSGRQFSNSRSEMNVSTLELGDSALYLCASSYPDSTDTQYFGPGTRLTVL.